This record covers a single TCR beta chain. The V end was cut by 7 bases, the J end by 1 base, with 11 bases between. Germline V gives CDR1 MNHEY, CDR2 SVGAGI. This CDR3 has 13 residues. The sample originates from a study of blood T cell repertoires in COVID-19. Whole-study context: Samples came from the United States, Italy and Spain, spanning acute and convalescent COVID-19. PBMCs, B-cell-depleted T cells, or T cells were the source of the cDNA or gDNA that made up the material.

Per the study methods: Scientists estimated how many nucleated cells there were by amplifying reference gene primers. The data were produced by immunoSEQ multiplex PCR, yet TCRdb's version contains in-frame clones alone and is incomplete. That table is the source of V, J and clone size, and D and trimming were worked out from the DNA. The sample shows about 180,000 clones, more than 80% of them seen only once. Cohort 3 recovery required two negative PCRs, clearance, or symptom resolution. The clonotype comes from a man aged 35-49 years who had recovered from COVID-19. J is TRBJ2-7 and V is TRBV6-5; possibly TRBD1 for D (6 bases). Sequencing was performed on PBMCs or T cells enriched from blood (not recorded which). The CDR3 region has the DNA TGTGCCAGCATTCTGACAGGATCCTACGAGCAGTACTTC. Protein: CASILTGSYEQYF.